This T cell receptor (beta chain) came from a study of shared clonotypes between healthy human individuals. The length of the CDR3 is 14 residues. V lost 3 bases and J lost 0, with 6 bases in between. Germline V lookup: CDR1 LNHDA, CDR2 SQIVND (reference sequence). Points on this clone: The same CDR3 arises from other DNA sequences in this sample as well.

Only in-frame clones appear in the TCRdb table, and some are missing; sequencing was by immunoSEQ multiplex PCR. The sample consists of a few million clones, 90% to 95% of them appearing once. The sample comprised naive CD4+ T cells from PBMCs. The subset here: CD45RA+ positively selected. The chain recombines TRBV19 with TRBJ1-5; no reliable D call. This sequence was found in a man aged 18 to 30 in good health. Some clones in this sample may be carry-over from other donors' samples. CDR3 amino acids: CASSIGSSNQPQHF. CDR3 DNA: TGTGCCAGTAGTATTGGTAGTAGCAATCAGCCCCAGCATTTT. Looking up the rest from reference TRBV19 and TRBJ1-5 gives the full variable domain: DGGITQSPKYLFRKEGQNVTLSCEQNLNHDAMYWYRQDPGQGLRLIYYSQIVNDFQKGDIAEGYSVSREKKESFPLTVTSAQKNPTAFYLCASSIGSSNQPQHFGDGTRLSIL.